The T cell receptor beta chain described here comes from a study of technical replicates of blood from a handful of donors. The CDR3 has 14 residues. Losses at the gene ends were 10 bases for V and 2 bases for J; bases not matched to a gene: 8. The V gene's germline CDR1 is MNHNS and CDR2 SASEGT. Clones were read by immunoSEQ multiplex PCR, and TCRdb kept only the in-frame ones, dropping some. The data contain tens of thousands of clones, approximately 94% of them seen just once; the ten biggest clones take up 3.5% to 5%. The gene calls are TRBV6-1 and TRBJ1-2; 9 nucleotides agree with TRBD1. Sequencing was performed on PBMCs. The sequence came from a human donor in good health. Some clones in this sample may be carry-over from other donors' samples. CDR3 loop: CATSWDRANYGYTF. The CDR3 DNA is TGTGCCACCTCCTGGGACAGGGCAAACTATGGCTACACCTTC.